The clone carrying this T cell receptor (beta chain) was detected a few times. The antigen remains unidentified. The CDR3 is made up of 12 amino acids. V shed 4 bases and J shed 9 bases, with 13 bases lying between them. Germline V lookup: CDR1 DFQATT, CDR2 SNEGSKA (reference sequence). The authors ran a second PCR of about 6 to 12 cycles using a sample-barcoded 5' primer and a J-beta primer mix. Researchers report that a template-switch adaptor with 12 random nucleotides tagged each cDNA molecule. MiXCR, applied by TCRdb to the 5' RACE reads, yields one record per CDR3 protein. The sample lists around 1.5 million distinct CDR3 sequences; 35% to 45% were seen once. This record belongs to a study of blood T cells in healthy people across ages. Overall study results and limits: Any changes in expanded clonotypes were possibly confounded, as donor CMV status remained unknown. Since the PBMCs were unsorted, naive and antigen-experienced cells could not be conclusively compared.

The sample comprised blood. The sequence was collected from a woman younger than 35 in good health. This rearrangement joins TRBV20-1 to TRBJ2-1; D gene uncertain. Here the CDR3 DNA reads TGCAGTGCTAACCTAGGGCGAGGTGAGCAGTTCTTC. Translation: CSANLGRGEQFF.